This record looks at one T cell receptor (beta chain) sequence and its context. What it binds is unknown. CDR3 length: 15 residues. The trim removed 6 bases at V and 1 base at J, leaving 6 bases unmatched. Germline-derived CDR1 and CDR2 are ENHRY and SYGVKD. This entry is derived from a study of graft-versus-host responses after intestinal transplantation. Study in general: Each of the recipients got a multivisceral, liver-intestinal, or isolated intestinal transplant. Recipients uniformly received anti-thymocyte globulin induction, followed by tacrolimus and steroids for three to four years.

This table comes from immunoSEQ multiplex PCR, and its TCRdb copy is limited to in-frame clones, with some not included. Among tens of thousands of clones listed, approximately 95% were seen once. The clonotype comes from a human donor who received an intestinal transplant. The source material was unstimulated CD8+ T cells sorted from spleen or lymph node cells, sampled before intestinal transplant. This chain links TRBV10-3 with TRBJ2-3, with 8 bases aligning to TRBD2. Here the CDR3 reads CAIRLVAGRTDTQYF. For the CDR3, the DNA is TGTGCCATCAGGCTTGTAGCGGGGCGCACAGATACGCAGTATTTT.